Presented here are 14 T cell receptor beta chains from one specimen sequenced in a study of blood T cells in healthy people across ages. Primed by a sample-barcoded 5' primer and a J-beta primer mix, a second PCR proceeded for about 7 to 12 cycles. One entry per CDR3 protein, called by TCRdb with MiXCR from the 5' RACE reads. In the table there are 600,000 to 1,000,000 distinct CDR3 sequences, about 62% of which are singletons. Material: blood. Source of these receptors: a man aged 25 to 45 in good health.

The chain is built from TRBV4-3 and TRBJ2-1, with 7 bases matching TRBD2. The germline V gene encodes CDR1 LGHNA and CDR2 YSLEER. The ends lost 1 base at V and 9 bases at J; junction bases unmatched: 6. The length of the CDR3 is 14 residues. CDR3 protein: CASSQGGGDPEQFF. CDR3 bases: TGCGCCAGCAGCCAAGGGGGGGGGGACCCTGAGCAGTTCTTC.

V is TRBV3-1 and J is TRBJ2-2; D might be TRBD2 (6 bases). Germline lookup yields CDR1 LGHDT and CDR2 YNNKEL (reference sequence). The CDR3 runs to 13 residues. Trimming removed 3 bases from V and 6 bases from J, with 8 bases in between. The DNA for the CDR3 is TGTGCCAGCAGCCAGCGGGGCGCCGGGGAGCTGTTTTTT. Its protein is CASSQRGAGELFF.

The chain couples TRBV20-1 to TRBJ2-7, with 10 bases aligning to TRBD1. The CDR3 sequence is 13 residues long. V was clipped by 6 bases and J by 6 bases; unmatched bases: 8. CDR1 DFQATT and CDR2 SNEGSKA come from the germline V gene (reference sequence). CDR3 nucleotide sequence: TGCAGTGCCCTGACAGGGGGCTCGCGCGAGCAGTACTTC. Encoded protein: CSALTGGSREQYF.

The V and J genes are TRBV28 and TRBJ1-1; a possible D gene is TRBD1 (5 bases). The CDR3 spans 12 residues. The V end was cut by 3 bases, the J end by 7 bases, with 9 bases between. Germline V gene sequence: CDR1 MDHEN, CDR2 SYDVKM. The CDR3 spells CASSFDGGEAFF. CDR3 coding DNA: TGTGCCAGCAGTTTTGACGGGGGTGAAGCTTTCTTT.

In this sample, this clonotype turned up a few times. The J gene is TRBJ2-7, the V gene TRBV4-3, with 10 bases aligning to TRBD1. Trimming took 5 bases from V and 3 from J; bases not matched to a gene: 10. Germline CDR1 LGHNA, CDR2 YSLEER. The CDR3 is 16 residues long. CDR3 sequence: CASSFSGTGESYEQYF. The CDR3 nucleotides read TGCGCCAGCAGCTTTTCTGGGACAGGGGAAAGCTACGAGCAGTACTTC.

This chain uses TRBV7-2 with TRBJ1-2, with D unresolved. CDR1 and CDR2 (germline): SGHTA, FQGNSA. CDR3 size: 13 residues. V was cut by 4 bases and J by 13 bases, with 19 bases left in between. CDR3 amino acids: CASSSGFARSFTF. The CDR3 region has the DNA TGTGCCAGCAGCTCAGGCTTCGCACGGTCATTCACCTTC.

CDR3 protein: CANRGQEGNEQYF. As DNA, the CDR3 is TGTGCCAACAGGGGACAGGAGGGGAACGAGCAGTACTTC. V usage is TRBV10-3 and J usage is TRBJ2-4; 8 bases fit TRBD1. With the DNA end fitting TRBJ2-7 better, the J assignment may be wrong. This CDR3 spans 13 amino acids. CDR1 ENHRY and CDR2 SYGVKD come from the germline V gene.

The V and J genes are TRBV4-1 and TRBJ1-2; D is ambiguous. This CDR3 spans 14 amino acids. The germline V and J ends were trimmed by 4 bases and 8 bases, with 17 bases remaining between them. CDR1 is MGHRA and CDR2 is YSYEKL in the germline V gene. Here the CDR3 DNA reads TGCGCCAGCAGCCCGCCCCAGCGCTATGTGGGCTACACCTTC. It specifies CASSPPQRYVGYTF.

This clonotype appeared a few times. This chain's CDR3 is CASSEAGVPDTQYF. As DNA, the CDR3 is TGTGCCAGCAGTGAAGCGGGGGTACCAGATACGCAGTATTTT. The gene calls are TRBV2 and TRBJ2-3, with D perhaps being TRBD1 or TRBD2 (5 bases each). The CDR3 loop spans 14 amino acids. V was pared by 0 bases and J by 4 bases, with 8 bases between. Germline values: CDR1 SNHLY, CDR2 FYNNEI. The complete variable domain, with remaining parts taken from reference TRBV2 and TRBJ2-3, reads EPEVTQTPSHQVTQMGQEVILRCVPISNHLYFYWYRQILGQKVEFLVSFYNNEISEKSEIFDDQFSVERPDGSNFTLKIRSTKLEDSAMYFCASSEAGVPDTQYFGPGTRLTVL.

The genes are TRBV7-9 and TRBJ1-2, with a possible D match to TRBD1 (6 bases). Germline CDR1 SEHNR, CDR2 FQNEAQ (reference sequence). The germline V and J ends were trimmed by 3 bases and 8 bases, with 25 bases remaining between them. This CDR3 has 17 amino acids. The CDR3 DNA follows: TGTGCCAGCAGCTTGGATCCCGAAGGGACATTGCACCCGGGCTACACCTTC. Residues: CASSLDPEGTLHPGYTF.

Only one count was recorded for this clonotype. The chain combines TRBV5-6 with TRBJ2-1, with TRBD1 identical over 11 bases. J lost 9 bases, V lost 0 bases, and 5 bases had no gene match. The CDR3 contains 15 residues. CDR1 is SGHDT, CDR2 YYEEEE, per germline. The CDR3 loop reads CASSLERTGGVEQFF. The DNA for the CDR3 is TGTGCCAGCAGCTTGGAGAGGACAGGGGGCGTTGAGCAGTTCTTC.

The chain uses TRBV7-6 and TRBJ2-7, with 11 bases fitting TRBD1. The junction had 5 bases not matched to a gene; V was cut back by 1 base and J by 6 bases. The CDR3 totals 15 residues. Per germline, CDR1 SGHVS and CDR2 FNYEAQ. CDR3 DNA sequence: TGTGCCAGCAGCTTAGTAGGGGGACAGGGGGGCGAGCAGTACTTC. Residues: CASSLVGGQGGEQYF. Variable domain in full (rest from reference TRBV7-6 and TRBJ2-7): GAGVSQSPRYKVTKRGQDVALRCDPISGHVSLYWYRQALGQGPEFLTYFNYEAQQDKSGLPNDRFSAERPEGSISTLTIQRTEQRDSAMYRCASSLVGGQGGEQYFGPGTRLTVT.

The CDR3 spells CAGATGLQETQYF. The CDR3 nucleotides are TGTGCCGGGGCCACGGGACTACAAGAGACCCAGTACTTC. V and J are TRBV10-3 and TRBJ2-4; 7 bases align to TRBD2. The J call may be incorrect, as the DNA end agrees better with TRBJ2-5. Germline V gene sequence: CDR1 ENHRY, CDR2 SYGVKD. The CDR3 sequence is 13 residues long.

V gene TRBV13 combines with J gene TRBJ2-5, with 8 bases aligning to TRBD2. Gene TRBJ2-7 matches the end of the DNA better, so the J call may be wrong. CDR1 is PRHDT, CDR2 FYEKMQ, per germline (reference sequence). There are 14 residues in the CDR3. The CDR3 loop reads CASSFGLALHEQYF. The CDR3 DNA follows: TGTGCCAGCAGCTTCGGACTAGCTCTCCACGAGCAGTACTTC.